These 27 T cell receptor beta chains were sequenced from one sample in a study of tumor-infiltrating lymphocytes in primary liver carcinoma. The template, about 500 ng total RNA, yielded TCR beta cDNA made with a constant-region primer. Three rounds of nested multiplex PCR with slightly modified ARM-PCR produced TCR beta libraries. It was with TRBV1-TRBV30 forward primers and a C-beta reverse primer that the first two PCR rounds were run, at roughly 9 cycles each. One entry per CDR3 protein results from TCRdb running MiXCR on the multiplex PCR reads. The sample yields 37,000 or so distinct CDR3 sequences, around 75% seen once. The study co-extracted DNA and RNA from roughly 20-30 mg of unsorted bulk tissue. Input material: tumor-adjacent normal liver tissue. The source is a man in his forties with primary liver carcinoma and hepatitis B virus infection.

This clonotype appeared once. This sequence joins TRBV14 and TRBJ2-7, with D uncertain. The CDR3 runs to 15 residues. Germline V CDR1 and CDR2: SGHDN, FVKESK. The CDR3 sequence is CPNSQGLLEAYEQYF. The CDR3, as DNA: TGTCCCAACAGCCAAGGTTTGCTAGAGGCCTACGAGCAGTACTTC.

This clonotype rates as medium-sized (0.01 to 0.1%). The chain links TRBV12-3 or TRBV12-4 to TRBJ2-1; possibly TRBD1 or TRBD2 for D (6 bases each). The CDR3 runs to 12 residues. Trimming cost V 6 bases and J 14 bases, with 17 bases left between them. For the CDR3, the DNA is TGTGCCAGCAGCCCAGGGATAGGGGGGAAGTTCTTC. Protein sequence: CASSPGIGGKFF.

About this clonotype itself: As the CDR3 is not closed by the conserved phenylalanine or tryptophan, this likely results from a read error. The rearrangement links TRBV6-6 to TRBJ2-6; a possible D gene is TRBD1 (6 bases). The CDR3 extends over 15 amino acids. Germline loops: CDR1 MNHNY, CDR2 SVGAGI (reference sequence). Trimming took 5 bases from V and 6 from J, leaving 14 bases between them. CDR3 amino acids: CASSRQEREANVLTS. The CDR3 coding sequence is TGTGCCAGCAGTCGACAGGAGCGCGAGGCCAACGTCCTGACTTCC.

In its sample, this clonotype was seen a few times. This could be a read error, since a much larger clone is one nucleotide away. This rearrangement joins TRBV5-1 to TRBJ2-5; maybe TRBD1 (5 bases). The CDR3 runs to 13 residues. CDR1 and CDR2 (germline): SGHRS, YFSETQ. CDR3 bases: TGCGCCAGAAGCTTGGCAGGGTTGGAGACCCAGTACTTC. It is translated as CARSLAGLETQYF.

In its sample, this clonotype was seen once. Just one base apart from a much larger clone, this may be a read error. The genes are TRBV28 and TRBJ2-4; D remains unclear. The germline V gene has CDR1 MDHEN and CDR2 SYDVKM. The CDR3 has 11 amino acids. DNA of the CDR3: TGTGCCAGCAGTTCGGTACTTATTCATTGCTTC. Amino acids: CASSSVLIHCF.

A word on this clonotype: One junction end disagrees with the germline gene, perhaps due to a read error. The chain is built from TRBV14 and TRBJ2-1; 13 bases align to TRBD2. The CDR3 consists of 18 residues. CDR1 SGHDN and CDR2 FVKESK come from the germline V gene. The CDR3 nucleotides read TGTGCCAGCACCCAAGACGGGACTAGCGGGAACCCCCACAGTGAGCATTTCTTC. Protein product: CASTQDGTSGNPHSEHFF.

A note on this clonotype: This may come from a read error, since a much larger clone is one base off. The CDR3 ends on some other residue instead of the conserved phenylalanine or tryptophan, so this is likely a read error. This chain connects TRBV7-9 to TRBJ2-7; TRBD2 might be the D (6 bases). Germline loops: CDR1 SEHNR, CDR2 FQNEAQ (reference sequence). The CDR3 spans 14 residues. V lost 7 bases, J lost 6 bases, and 19 bases lay in between. The CDR3 here is CASNKDLEGREQYL. CDR3 coding DNA: TGTGCCAGCAATAAGGACTTGGAGGGTCGCGAGCAGTACCTC.

The rearrangement uses TRBV6-1 and TRBJ1-5; D is ambiguous. This CDR3 region has 15 residues. Trimming pared 4 bases from V and 1 base from J, leaving 11 bases between. Germline assignment: CDR1 MNHNS and CDR2 SASEGT. The chain's CDR3 is CASSASIGSNQPQHF. The CDR3 DNA is TGTGCCAGCAGTGCCTCTATAGGGAGCAATCAGCCCCAGCATTTT.

In regard to this clonotype: The CDR3 ends on some other residue instead of the conserved phenylalanine or tryptophan, so this is likely a read error. The DNA is omitted, as the CDR3 cannot be located on it reliably, and the CDR3 follows TCRdb's listing. The rearrangement links TRBV7-9 to TRBJ2-5; the table's D gene call, TRBD2, was not cross checked with the DNA. The CDR3 adds up to 14 amino acids, both ends counted. The germline V gene encodes CDR1 SEHNR and CDR2 FQNEAQ (reference sequence). CDR3 loop: CASSSPSGKETKYL.

J is TRBJ1-6 and V is TRBV6-5; D call uncertain. Trimming cost V 2 bases and J 9 bases, with 8 bases left between them. Germline CDR1 MNHEY, CDR2 SVGAGI. The CDR3 is 13 amino acids. The CDR3 loop is CASSYLHSSPLHF. DNA for the CDR3: TGTGCCAGCAGTTACCTACATAGTTCACCCCTCCACTTT.

V is TRBV5-6 and J is TRBJ1-2; tentative D call: TRBD1 (6 bases). V was shortened by 3 bases and J by 4 bases, with 19 bases between the two germline ends. The CDR3 is 16 residues long. CDR1 SGHDT and CDR2 YYEEEE come from the germline V gene. In nucleotides, the CDR3 is TGTGCCAGCAGCTCCCGCGACAGGATCGTCATCTATGGCTACACCTTC. It codes for CASSSRDRIVIYGYTF.

This chain joins TRBV6-2 or TRBV6-3 and TRBJ2-7, with D possibly being TRBD2 (6 bases). Germline CDR1 MNHEY, CDR2 SVGEGT. The CDR3 runs to 15 residues. The germline V and J ends were trimmed by 7 bases and 3 bases, with 19 bases remaining between them. The CDR3, as DNA: TGTGCCAGCACTCTACGAACGGGAGTAAACTACGAGCAGTACTTC. This encodes CASTLRTGVNYEQYF.

This clonotype has more than one count but fewer than ten. The V call is TRBV11-2, the J call TRBJ2-1, with TRBD1 as a possible D gene (5 bases). This CDR3 contains 13 residues. The germline gives CDR1 SGHAT, CDR2 FQNNGV. Trimming took off 1 base at V and 9 bases at J, with 10 bases between the two ends. The CDR3 sequence: CASSLGQILEQFF. For the CDR3, the DNA is TGTGCCAGCAGCTTAGGACAGATTCTTGAGCAGTTCTTC.

The rearrangement links TRBV11-2 to TRBJ2-3, with TRBD1 as a possible D gene (6 bases). Trimming removed 5 bases at V and 6 bases at J, with 21 bases between. The CDR3 runs 16 residues. Germline V gene data show CDR1 as SGHAT and CDR2 as FQNNGV. The CDR3 region is CASSRRSTGYTDTQYF. The DNA of the CDR3 is TGTGCCAGCAGCAGAAGAAGCACAGGGTACACCGATACGCAGTATTTT.

As concerns this clonotype: Because the CDR3 is missing its conserved closing phenylalanine or tryptophan, this is likely a read error. The J gene is TRBJ1-2, the V gene TRBV4-2; D not resolved. Trimming stripped 8 bases from V and 8 bases from J, with 21 bases between. Germline values: CDR1 LGHNA, CDR2 YNFKEQ. CDR3 length: 14 residues. The CDR3 spells CASFQDRSLRGYTI. CDR3 nucleotide sequence: TGTGCCAGCTTCCAAGATCGGAGCCTTCGGGGCTACACCATC.

This clonotype was picked up many times. This chain joins TRBV19 and TRBJ2-3, with 10 nucleotides matching TRBD2. CDR1 and CDR2 (germline): LNHDA, SQIVND (reference sequence). J was trimmed by 6 bases and V by 10 bases; bases with no gene match: 10. The CDR3 extends over 14 amino acids. The CDR3 region has the DNA TGTGCCACCTCTCTAGCGGGAGATTGGGATACGCAGTATTTT. Encoded protein: CATSLAGDWDTQYF.

The gene calls are TRBV5-1 and TRBJ2-3, with TRBD1 matching over 8 bases. The V gene's germline CDR1 is SGHRS and CDR2 YFSETQ. The CDR3 consists of 15 residues. V lost 9 bases, J lost 2 bases, and 11 bases stayed unmatched. The CDR3 DNA sequence: TGCGCCAACAACTGGGGGGACAGGCCCACAGATACGCAGTATTTT. Amino acids: CANNWGDRPTDTQYF. Complete variable domain (other parts from reference TRBV5-1 and TRBJ2-3): KAGVTQTPRYLIKTRGQQVTLSCSPISGHRSVSWYQQTPGQGLQFLFEYFSETQRNKGNFPGRFSGRQFSNSRSEMNVSTLELGDSALYLCANNWGDRPTDTQYFGPGTRLTVL.

On this clonotype: The junction does not match germline at one end; this may be a read error. The genes are TRBV29-1 and TRBJ2-2, with a possible D match to TRBD2 (5 bases). The germline CDR1 and CDR2 sequences are SQVTM and ANQGSEA. The CDR3 covers 15 residues. The CDR3 here is CNVVVGIVNTGELFF. In DNA, the CDR3 is TGCAATGTTGTAGTGGGAATCGTGAACACCGGGGAGTTGTTTTTT.

This clonotype occurred once. One end of the junction is discordant with germline, which a read error may explain. CDR3 DNA: TGTGCCGGCAGCACCAGACAGGGTTCGAACGAGCAGTACTTC. It yields the protein CAGSTRQGSNEQYF. The chain carries TRBV7-9 and TRBJ2-7, with 7 bases that match TRBD1. The CDR3 is made up of 14 amino acids. Germline CDR1 SEHNR, CDR2 FQNEAQ (reference sequence).

Note on this clonotype: Its ends do not fully match the called genes, so a read error is possible. The chain carries TRBV6-2 or TRBV6-3 and TRBJ2-7; D gene uncertain. Per the germline V gene, CDR1 is MNHEY and CDR2 is SVGEGT. CDR3 length equals 14 residues. The CDR3 DNA reads TGTGCCAGTAGTCTCTGGGTGGGTCCCTACGAGCAGTATTTC. Translation gives CASSLWVGPYEQYF.

V gene TRBV6-1 combines with J gene TRBJ2-1; a possible D gene is TRBD2 (5 bases). The CDR3 has 14 residues. Germline CDR1 MNHNS, CDR2 SASEGT. V lost 11 bases and J lost 6, with 20 bases in between. CDR3 DNA sequence: TGTGCCCTCTGGCCCGGGATGGCCGTCAATGAGCAGTTCTTC. Amino acids: CALWPGMAVNEQFF.

With regard to this clonotype: This may be a read error, as it is one base from a much larger clone. J is TRBJ2-1 and V is TRBV19; possibly TRBD1 or TRBD2 for D (6 bases each). Germline CDR1 LNHDA, CDR2 SQIVND (reference sequence). The V end lost 5 bases, the J end lost 12 bases, and 23 bases lay between the germline ends. The CDR3 covers 15 residues. The CDR3 nucleotides read TGTGCCAGTAGTGTTATAGAGGGGGGCACTAGTGGGCAGTTCTTC. This translates into CASSVIEGGTSGQFF. The full variable domain, its missing parts supplied by reference TRBV19 and TRBJ2-1, is DGGITQSPKYLFRKEGQNVTLSCEQNLNHDAMYWYRQDPGQGLRLIYYSQIVNDFQKGDIAEGYSVSREKKESFPLTVTSAQKNPTAFYLCASSVIEGGTSGQFFGPGTRLTVL.

In this sample, this clonotype turned up a few times. The CDR3 end shows no conserved phenylalanine or tryptophan, and so a read error is likely. The V gene is TRBV6-5, the J gene TRBJ2-1; 9 bases fit TRBD2. The CDR3 contains 15 residues. Germline V gene sequence: CDR1 MNHEY, CDR2 SVGAGI. CDR3 region: CARSYGAGGTNEQFS. CDR3 nucleotide sequence: TGTGCCAGGAGTTACGGGGCGGGAGGGACCAATGAGCAGTTCTCC.

This clonotype was observed a few times. The V gene is TRBV20-1, the J gene TRBJ2-1, with 8 positions matching TRBD2. Germline CDR1 DFQATT, CDR2 SNEGSKA (reference sequence). This CDR3 has 16 amino acids. With V trimmed by 0 bases and J by 3 bases, 7 bases remained unmatched. This CDR3 reads CSARDGRAGDYNEQFF. The CDR3 nucleotides read TGCAGTGCTAGAGATGGCCGAGCGGGAGACTACAATGAGCAGTTCTTC.

This clonotype is a singleton in its sample. Germline is not matched at one junction end, which may reflect a read error. The chain combines TRBV4-2 with TRBJ2-1; D may correspond to TRBD1 or TRBD2 (5 bases each). In germline, CDR1 is LGHNA, CDR2 YNFKEQ. This CDR3 comprises 14 residues. CDR3 sequence: CASSQDRGAGKQFF. CDR3 sequence (DNA): TGTGCCAGCAGCCAAGATCGGGGCGCCGGGAAGCAATTCTTC.

Sample share makes this clonotype medium-sized. J is TRBJ2-7 and V is TRBV10-3; D is perhaps TRBD2 (5 bases). CDR3 size: 13 residues. Per the germline V gene, CDR1 is ENHRY and CDR2 is SYGVKD. The germline V and J ends were trimmed by 4 bases and 5 bases, with 12 bases remaining between them. CDR3 sequence reads: CAISGPGKHEQYF. The CDR3 DNA reads TGTGCCATCAGTGGGCCGGGGAAGCACGAGCAGTACTTC.

About this clonotype itself: Sequence at one end of the junction differs from germline and may be a read error. The chain combines TRBV4-1 with TRBJ2-7; 7 bases align to TRBD2. Per germline, CDR1 MGHRA and CDR2 YSYEKL. This CDR3 has 17 residues. The DNA for the CDR3 is TGCACCAGCAGCCAAGATATACTAGCGAGCAGCTCCTACGAGCAGTACTTT. Protein sequence: CTSSQDILASSSYEQYF.